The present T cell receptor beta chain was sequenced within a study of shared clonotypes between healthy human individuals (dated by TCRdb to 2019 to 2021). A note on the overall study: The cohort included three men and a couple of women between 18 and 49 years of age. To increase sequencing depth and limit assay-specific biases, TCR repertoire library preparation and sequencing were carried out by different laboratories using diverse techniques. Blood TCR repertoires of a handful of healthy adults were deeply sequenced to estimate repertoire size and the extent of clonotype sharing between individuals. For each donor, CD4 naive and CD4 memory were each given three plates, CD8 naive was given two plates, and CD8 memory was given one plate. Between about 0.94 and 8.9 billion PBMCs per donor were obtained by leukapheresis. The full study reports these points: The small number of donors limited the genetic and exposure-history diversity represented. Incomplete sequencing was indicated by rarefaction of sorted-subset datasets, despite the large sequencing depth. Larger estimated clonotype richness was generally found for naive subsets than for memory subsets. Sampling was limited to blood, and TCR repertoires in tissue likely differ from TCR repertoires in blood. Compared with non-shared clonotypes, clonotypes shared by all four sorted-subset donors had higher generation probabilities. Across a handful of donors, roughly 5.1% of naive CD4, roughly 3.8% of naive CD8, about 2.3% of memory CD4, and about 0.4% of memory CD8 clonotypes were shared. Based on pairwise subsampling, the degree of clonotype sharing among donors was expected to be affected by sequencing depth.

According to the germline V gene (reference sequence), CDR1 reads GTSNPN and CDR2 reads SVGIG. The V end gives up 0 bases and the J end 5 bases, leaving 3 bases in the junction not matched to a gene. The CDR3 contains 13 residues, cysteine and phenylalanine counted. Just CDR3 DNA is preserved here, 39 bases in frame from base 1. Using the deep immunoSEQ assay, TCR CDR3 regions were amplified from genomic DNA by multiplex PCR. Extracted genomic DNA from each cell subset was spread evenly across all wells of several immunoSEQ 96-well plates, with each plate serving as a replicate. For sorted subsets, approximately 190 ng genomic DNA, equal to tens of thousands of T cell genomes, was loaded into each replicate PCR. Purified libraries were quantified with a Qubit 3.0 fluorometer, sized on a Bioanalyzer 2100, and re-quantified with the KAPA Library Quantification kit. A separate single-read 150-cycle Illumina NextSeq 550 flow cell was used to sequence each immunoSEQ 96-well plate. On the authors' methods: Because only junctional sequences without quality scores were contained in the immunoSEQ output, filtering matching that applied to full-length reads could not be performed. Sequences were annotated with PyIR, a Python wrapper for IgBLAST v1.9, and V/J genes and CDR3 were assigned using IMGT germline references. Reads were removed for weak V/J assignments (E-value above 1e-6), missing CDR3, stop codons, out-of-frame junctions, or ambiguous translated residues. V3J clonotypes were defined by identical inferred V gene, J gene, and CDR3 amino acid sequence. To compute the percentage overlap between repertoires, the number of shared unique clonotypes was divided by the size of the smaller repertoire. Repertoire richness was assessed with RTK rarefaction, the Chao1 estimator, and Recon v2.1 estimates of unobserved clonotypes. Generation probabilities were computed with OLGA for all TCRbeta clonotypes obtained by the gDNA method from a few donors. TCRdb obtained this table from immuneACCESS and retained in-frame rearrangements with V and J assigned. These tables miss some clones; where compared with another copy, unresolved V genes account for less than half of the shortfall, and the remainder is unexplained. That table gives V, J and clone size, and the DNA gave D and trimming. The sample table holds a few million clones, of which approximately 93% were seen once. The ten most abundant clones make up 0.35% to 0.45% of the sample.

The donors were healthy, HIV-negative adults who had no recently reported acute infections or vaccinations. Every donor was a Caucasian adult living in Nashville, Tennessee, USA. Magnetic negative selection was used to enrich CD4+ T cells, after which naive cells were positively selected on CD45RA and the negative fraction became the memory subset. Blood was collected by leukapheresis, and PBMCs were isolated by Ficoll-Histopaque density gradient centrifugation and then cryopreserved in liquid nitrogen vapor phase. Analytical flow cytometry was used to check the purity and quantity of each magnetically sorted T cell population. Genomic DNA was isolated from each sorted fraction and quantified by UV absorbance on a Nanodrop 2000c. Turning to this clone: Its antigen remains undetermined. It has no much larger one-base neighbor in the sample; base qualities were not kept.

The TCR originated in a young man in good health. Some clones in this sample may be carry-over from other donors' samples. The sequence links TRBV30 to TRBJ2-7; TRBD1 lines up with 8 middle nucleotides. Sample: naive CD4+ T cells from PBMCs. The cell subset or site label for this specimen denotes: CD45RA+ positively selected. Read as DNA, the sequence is TGTGCCTGGAGTGTACAGGGGGGCAACGAGCAGTACTTC. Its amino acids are CAWSVQGGNEQYF.